The clone carrying this T cell receptor (beta chain) occurred a few times. The germline gives CDR1 MDHEN, CDR2 SYDVKM. V lost 6 bases, J lost 0 bases, and 3 bases lay in between. The CDR3 consists of 12 residues. The method was immunoSEQ multiplex PCR; TCRdb's version includes in-frame clones alone and lacks a portion of them. The repertoire holds around 150,000 clones, with around 80% as singletons. The entry originates in a study of blood T cell repertoires in COVID-19. Study summary: Sample material is recorded as cDNA or gDNA derived from T cells, B-cell-depleted T cells, or PBMCs.

Participants reported their clinical history, and cohort assignment relied on those reports. What the recovered Cohort 3 donors had was two negative PCRs, clearance, or symptom resolution. The sequencing input was PBMCs or T cells enriched from blood (not recorded which). The chain couples TRBV28 to TRBJ1-3; D uncertain. This TCR was sampled from a man aged 45 to 65 who had recovered from COVID-19. This CDR3 reads CASRASGNTIYF. The CDR3 coding sequence is TGTGCCAGCAGGGCCTCTGGAAACACCATATATTTT. Supplemented by reference TRBV28 and TRBJ1-3, the full variable domain reads DVKVTQSSRYLVKRTGEKVFLECVQDMDHENMFWYRQDPGLGLRLIYFSYDVKMKEKGDIPEGYSVSREKKERFSLILESASTNQTSMYLCASRASGNTIYFGEGSWLTVV.